This TCR beta chain was found in a study of cytomegalovirus exposure and HLA in healthy donors. The PCR contained 60 Vbeta and 13 Jbeta primers. TCRdb keeps only in-frame clones here, not all; method: immunoSEQ multiplex PCR. The data contain 120,000 to 150,000 clones, 80% of them singletons. The CDR3 has 13 residues. V was clipped by 6 bases and J by 3 bases, with 9 bases between them. Looked up from germline, CDR1 is KGHSH and CDR2 is LQKENI. Study results and caveats: Association of a missense DCLRE1C variant with TCR beta V- and J-gene trimming was reported in a later analysis.

The table lists this clone with a count of one. What it recognizes is unknown. Source material: PBMCs. The chain joins TRBV18 to TRBJ2-1; D is possibly TRBD2 (5 bases). The source is a male donor in good health and CMV-seropositive. The CDR3 reads CASSPGSYNEQFF. CDR3 nucleotide sequence: TGTGCCAGCTCCCCGGGGAGCTACAATGAGCAGTTCTTC.